This TCR beta chain was identified in a study of T cells of healthy individuals. This clonotype has a handful of counts. TCRdb reprocessed the 5' RACE reads via MiXCR and lists one record per CDR3 protein. The repertoire consists of 95,000 to 100,000 distinct CDR3 sequences, with roughly 18% occurring once and the leading ten covering 6.2%. Trimming removed 4 bases from V and 5 bases from J, with 11 bases in between. The CDR3 length is 13 residues. Germline lookup yields CDR1 LGHNA and CDR2 YSLEER. The chain recombines TRBV4-3 with TRBJ1-1; a weak D match, TRBD1 (5 bases). This TCR was recovered from a human donor in good health. CDR3 in DNA: TGCGCCAGCAGCCGACAGATGGGGACTGAAGCTTTCTTT. This sequence encodes CASSRQMGTEAFF.